This T cell receptor (beta chain) was sequenced during a study of cytomegalovirus exposure and HLA in healthy donors. Study details: The roughly 120 million unique TCR beta sequences, from roughly 170 million T cells, were found by an earlier analysis.

The germline V gene has CDR1 MDHEN and CDR2 SYDVKM. This CDR3 is 15 amino acids long. Trimming stripped 6 bases from V and 5 bases from J, with 19 bases between. PCR used 60 Vbeta primers and 13 Jbeta primers. Sequencing used immunoSEQ multiplex PCR; TCRdb keeps in-frame clones, though not all of them. The table shows 40,000 or so clones, with approximately 90% occurring only once. Sequences were obtained from PBMCs. The receptor comes from a woman aged 35 to 49 in good health and CMV-seropositive. The gene calls are TRBV28 and TRBJ1-2; D may be TRBD1 (6 bases). The CDR3 nucleotides read TGTGCCAGCAGAACTAGACAGGCCCTCGGGTATGGCTACACCTTC. It is translated as CASRTRQALGYGYTF.